Below are 23 T cell receptor beta chains sequenced from a single sample in a study of blood T cell repertoires in COVID-19. The protocol was immunoSEQ multiplex PCR, while the TCRdb copy is restricted to in-frame clones and leaves out a portion. The table has 150,000 to 190,000 clones, 76% seen once. Sequencing input: peripheral blood. These receptor sequences come from a woman over 75 with acute or convalescent COVID-19.

This clone was counted a single time. The V and J genes are TRBV18 and TRBJ1-2; 7 bases are a match to TRBD1. CDR1 KGHSH and CDR2 LQKENI come from the germline V gene. V shed 4 bases and J 3 bases; nucleotides not matched to a gene: 8. The length of the CDR3 is 15 residues. Written as DNA, the CDR3 is TGTGCCAGCTCACTACTTGCCGGGACAGACTATGGCTACACCTTC. As protein: CASSLLAGTDYGYTF. Based on the CDR3 plus reference TRBV18 and TRBJ1-2, the full variable domain is NAGVMQNPRHLVRRRGQEARLRCSPMKGHSHVYWYRQLPEEGLKFMVYLQKENIIDESGMPKERFSAEFPKEGPSILRIQQVVRGDSAAYFCASSLLAGTDYGYTFGSGTRLTVV.

The chain recombines TRBV18 with TRBJ1-1; D ambiguous. Germline values: CDR1 KGHSH, CDR2 LQKENI. CDR3 length: 15 amino acids. Between the trimmed V and J ends, which lost 1 base and 6 bases, there was a span of 15 bases. CDR3 sequence: CASSPLKNSFPEAFF. The CDR3 nucleotides read TGTGCCAGCTCACCACTAAAGAACAGTTTCCCTGAAGCTTTCTTT.

The chain links TRBV3-1 (or the pseudogene TRBV3-2) to TRBJ1-2; no definite D call. The V end lost 2 bases, the J end lost 6 bases, and 7 bases lay between the germline ends. The CDR3 loop spans 12 amino acids. CDR1 is LGHDT and CDR2 is YNNKEL in the germline V gene (reference sequence). The DNA for the CDR3 is TGTGCCAGCAGCCAATCGCAGAATGGCTACACCTTC. This sequence encodes CASSQSQNGYTF.

This chain joins TRBV4-3 and TRBJ1-5; weak D call: TRBD1 (6 bases). Per germline, CDR1 LGHNA and CDR2 YSLEER. The V and J ends lost 3 bases and 9 bases respectively, with 12 bases between them. The CDR3 length is 13 residues. The CDR3 spells CASSQGGLGPQHF. CDR3 DNA: TGCGCCAGCAGCCAGGGGGGGCTGGGGCCCCAGCATTTT.

This clone is a singleton in its sample. J is TRBJ2-2 and V is TRBV18; 7 bases align to TRBD1. The CDR3 is 16 amino acids. Trimming took 0 bases from V and 1 from J; bases not matched to a gene: 2. CDR1 is KGHSH, CDR2 LQKENI, per germline. The CDR3 reads CASSPPGQKNTGELFF. The CDR3 coding sequence is TGTGCCAGCTCACCACCGGGACAGAAGAACACCGGGGAGCTGTTTTTT.

The chain combines TRBV3-1 (or the pseudogene TRBV3-2) with TRBJ2-2; a possible D gene is TRBD1 (5 bases). The CDR3 runs 16 residues. The germline CDR1 and CDR2 sequences are LGHDT and YNNKEL (reference sequence). Trimming left V 4 bases short and J 0 bases short, with 12 bases between. The CDR3 DNA follows: TGTGCCAGCAGCCCACGGACACGAACGAACACCGGGGAGCTGTTTTTT. Translated: CASSPRTRTNTGELFF.

J is TRBJ1-1 and V is TRBV7-9; 8 bases line up with TRBD1. Germline V gene data show CDR1 as SEHNR and CDR2 as FQNEAQ (reference sequence). The CDR3 totals 15 residues. V shed 0 bases, J shed 11 bases, and the junction held 11 bases outside the gene matches. The CDR3 loop is CASSLAQTGQVKAFF. CDR3 DNA: TGTGCCAGCAGCTTAGCGCAAACGGGACAGGTGAAGGCTTTCTTT.

The J gene is TRBJ2-1, the V gene TRBV7-9; 15 bases agree with TRBD2. V trimming: 0 bases; J trimming: 6 bases; junction bases outside the gene matches: 6. This CDR3 is built from 18 residues. The germline gives CDR1 SEHNR, CDR2 FQNEAQ (reference sequence). The CDR3 loop is CASSLAGTSGGPGNEQFF. In nucleotides, the CDR3 is TGTGCCAGCAGCTTAGCCGGGACTAGCGGGGGGCCGGGCAATGAGCAGTTCTTC. The full variable domain, rest sourced from reference TRBV7-9 and TRBJ2-1, is DTGVSQNPRHKITKRGQNVTFRCDPISEHNRLYWYRQTLGQGPEFLTYFQNEAQLEKSRLLSDRFSAERPKGSFSTLEIQRTEQGDSAMYLCASSLAGTSGGPGNEQFFGPGTRLTVL.

This clone was seen more than once but under ten times. The chain joins TRBV2 to TRBJ1-1; D gene uncertain. V lost 3 bases, J lost 4 bases, and 12 bases lay in between. The length of the CDR3 is 14 residues. Germline V gives CDR1 SNHLY, CDR2 FYNNEI. CDR3: CASSDEGLGTEAFF. The CDR3 region has the DNA TGTGCCAGCAGTGATGAGGGCCTCGGCACTGAAGCTTTCTTT.

The V gene is TRBV4-3, the J gene TRBJ2-1; 7 nucleotides match TRBD1. The CDR3 spans 17 residues. The V and J ends lost 1 base and 4 bases, in that order; junction bases with no gene match: 10. Germline V gene sequence: CDR1 LGHNA, CDR2 YSLEER. The CDR3 region is CASSQAGTGAKYNEQFF. CDR3 nucleotide sequence: TGCGCCAGCAGCCAAGCAGGTACAGGGGCGAAATACAATGAGCAGTTCTTC.

This clone was recorded only once. V gene TRBV5-4 combines with J gene TRBJ2-7; D is unresolved. Trimming shortened V by 0 bases and J by 0 bases, and 4 bases separated the two germline ends. This CDR3 has 13 residues. Germline CDR1 reads SGHNT; CDR2 reads YYREEE (reference sequence). CDR3 DNA sequence: TGTGCCAGCAGCTTGGGCAGCTCCTACGAGCAGTACTTC. Its translation: CASSLGSSYEQYF.

The V gene is TRBV18, the J gene TRBJ1-1; 8 bases map to TRBD1. With V trimmed by 6 bases and J by 0 bases, 6 bases remained unmatched. CDR1 and CDR2 from the germline V gene are KGHSH and LQKENI. The CDR3 covers 15 residues. The CDR3 coding sequence is TGTGCCAGCTCGGTGGGACAGGTATTGAACACTGAAGCTTTCTTT. This encodes CASSVGQVLNTEAFF.

V is TRBV5-4 and J is TRBJ2-1; D is uncertain. This CDR3 is built from 17 residues. Germline CDR1 and CDR2: SGHNT and YYREEE (reference sequence). V lost 0 bases to trimming and J lost 5 bases, with 18 bases between them. DNA of the CDR3: TGTGCCAGCAGCTTGGCGGCAGGCATTCTACGTAACAATGAGCAGTTCTTC. Amino acids: CASSLAAGILRNNEQFF.

The rearrangement joins TRBV7-3 to TRBJ2-1; 12 bases are a match to TRBD2. Germline loops: CDR1 SGHTA, CDR2 FQGTGA. The junction had 6 bases not matched to a gene; V was cut back by 5 bases and J by 7 bases. This CDR3 has 15 amino acids. CDR3 DNA: TGTGCCAGCAGCCCGCTAGCGGGGGGGCTGAATGAGCAGTTCTTC. Amino acids: CASSPLAGGLNEQFF.

The CDR3 DNA is TGTGCCAGCAGCCCCGTTTGGGGGCTGGATGCTGTAGATACGCAGTATTTT. Residues: CASSPVWGLDAVDTQYF. J is TRBJ2-3 and V is TRBV11-2, with D possibly being TRBD1 (6 bases). V was trimmed by 5 bases and J by 5 bases, leaving 23 bases between them. CDR1 SGHAT and CDR2 FQNNGV come from the germline V gene. This CDR3 comprises 17 residues. The variable domain in full, completed from reference TRBV11-2 and TRBJ2-3, reads EAGVAQSPRYKIIEKRQSVAFWCNPISGHATLYWYQQILGQGPKLLIQFQNNGVVDDSQLPKDRFSAERLKGVDSTLKIQPAKLEDSAVYLCASSPVWGLDAVDTQYFGPGTRLTVL.

CDR3 in amino acids: CASSYRNRGKRSEAFF. CDR3 coding DNA: TGTGCCAGCAGTTACCGTAACAGGGGAAAGAGGTCTGAAGCTTTCTTT. The chain employs TRBV6-2 or TRBV6-3 and TRBJ1-1; TRBD1 aligns across 7 bases. Germline values: CDR1 MNHEY, CDR2 SVGEGT. CDR3 size: 16 residues. With V trimmed by 2 bases and J by 6 bases, 12 bases remained unmatched.

This chain links TRBV3-1 (or the pseudogene TRBV3-2) with TRBJ2-1, with no clear D. Germline CDR1 reads LGHDT; CDR2 reads YNNKEL (reference sequence). The length of the CDR3 is 12 residues. With 0 bases removed from V and 12 bases from J, the gap between germline ends came to 9 bases. This CDR3 is CASSQEAETQFF. The CDR3 DNA reads as TGTGCCAGCAGCCAAGAGGCGGAGACGCAGTTCTTC.

This sequence joins TRBV5-6 and TRBJ1-1, with 10 bases lining up with TRBD1. The trim removed 4 bases at V and 11 bases at J, leaving 5 bases unmatched. The length of the CDR3 is 12 residues. In germline, CDR1 is SGHDT, CDR2 YYEEEE. CDR3 DNA sequence: TGTGCCAGCAGCAGGGACAGGGGCTTGGCTTTCTTT. Protein: CASSRDRGLAFF.

This clone came up a few times. The CDR3 region has the DNA TGTGCCAGCGGTCCCGGGACACCGAATTCACCCCTCCACTTT. This translates into CASGPGTPNSPLHF. The chain uses TRBV2 and TRBJ1-6, with a tentative D call TRBD1 (6 bases). Germline lookup yields CDR1 SNHLY and CDR2 FYNNEI. The length of the CDR3 is 14 residues. Trimming removed 8 bases at V and 7 bases at J, with 15 bases between.

This rearrangement joins TRBV10-1 to TRBJ2-3; 10 positions agree with TRBD2. With 8 bases clipped from V and 4 bases from J, the junction kept 6 bases outside the gene matches. CDR3 length: 14 amino acids. Per the germline V gene, CDR1 is WNHNN and CDR2 is SYGVQD (reference sequence). The CDR3 here is CASHLAGVADTQYF. In nucleotides, the CDR3 is TGCGCCAGCCATCTAGCGGGAGTTGCAGATACGCAGTATTTT.

The chain couples TRBV9 to TRBJ2-3, with D tentatively TRBD2 (5 bases). The germline CDR1 and CDR2 sequences are SGDLS and YYNGEE. Trimming left V 0 bases short and J 0 bases short, with 17 bases between. The CDR3 is 18 residues long. The CDR3 here is CASSVAPRGLSSTDTQYF. The CDR3 coding sequence is TGTGCCAGCAGCGTAGCGCCTCGAGGGCTGTCTAGCACAGATACGCAGTATTTT.

The V and J genes are TRBV9 and TRBJ1-6, with TRBD1 identical over 7 bases. This CDR3 region has 17 residues. Trimming at V came to 5 bases and at J to 8 bases, leaving 16 bases not matched to a gene. Germline V CDR1 and CDR2: SGDLS, YYNGEE. CDR3 sequence reads: CASSLGTGTGEYSPLHF. Here the CDR3 DNA reads TGTGCCAGCAGTCTAGGGACCGGAACAGGGGAATATTCACCCCTCCACTTT. Using reference TRBV9 and TRBJ1-6 for the parts outside the CDR3, the full variable domain is DSGVTQTPKHLITATGQRVTLRCSPRSGDLSVYWYQQSLDQGLQFLIQYYNGEERAKGNILERFSAQQFPDLHSELNLSSLELGDSALYFCASSLGTGTGEYSPLHFGNGTRLTVT.

This sequence joins TRBV5-1 and TRBJ2-3; D unresolved. Deletions cut 7 bases from V and 1 base from J, with 16 bases between. Germline V gene sequence: CDR1 SGHRS, CDR2 YFSETQ. The CDR3 has 15 residues. CDR3 loop: CASSTRQTGTDTQYF. In DNA form, the CDR3 reads TGCGCCAGCTCGACCAGGCAGACCGGCACAGATACGCAGTATTTT.